The 22 T cell receptor beta chains in this list originate from one sample, sequenced in a study of response to subunit inactivated influenza vaccine. TCRdb processed the RT-PCR reads anew with MiXCR; each CDR3 protein has one entry. The data show 700,000 to 900,000 distinct CDR3 sequences, approximately 22% seen once. The sample consisted of PBMCs from blood, taken around 5 days after vaccination. These receptors all stem from a man aged 50-60 years who received an inactivated influenza vaccine.

The J gene is TRBJ2-5, the V gene TRBV5-1; D may be TRBD1 (6 bases). This CDR3 region has 16 residues. Trimming took 2 bases from V and 3 from J, leaving 17 bases between them. CDR1 is SGHRS, CDR2 YFSETQ, per germline. The CDR3 reads CASSFSGTRREETQYF. The CDR3 DNA reads TGCGCCAGCAGCTTTTCTGGGACACGGCGGGAAGAGACCCAGTACTTC.

This chain uses TRBV27 with TRBJ1-1; the D is unclear. V dropped 2 bases and J dropped 4 bases, with 8 bases sitting between them. There are 13 residues in the CDR3. CDR1 and CDR2 from the germline V gene are MNHEY and SMNVEV (reference sequence). In nucleotides, the CDR3 is TGTGCCAGCAGTTTACAAGACTCCACTGAAGCTTTCTTT. It yields the protein CASSLQDSTEAFF.

This clonotype was observed a handful of times. The genes are TRBV20-1 and TRBJ1-2; 10 bases are a match to TRBD1. V was clipped by 6 bases and J by 2 bases; unmatched bases: 6. CDR1 DFQATT and CDR2 SNEGSKA come from the germline V gene (reference sequence). The CDR3 is 14 amino acids. This CDR3 is CSADPGQGNYGYTF. CDR3 bases: TGCAGTGCCGACCCGGGACAGGGGAACTATGGCTACACCTTC.

This clonotype came up a few times. The gene calls are TRBV5-1 and TRBJ1-3, with D maybe TRBD1 (5 bases). Germline V gene sequence: CDR1 SGHRS, CDR2 YFSETQ. Trimming shortened V by 0 bases and J by 4 bases, and 14 bases separated the two germline ends. The length of the CDR3 is 16 residues. The CDR3 DNA sequence: TGCGCCAGCAGCTTGGAACCAGGGAACCTCGGAAACACCATATATTTT. Residues: CASSLEPGNLGNTIYF.

This clonotype was detected ten times or more. The chain links TRBV12-3 or TRBV12-4 to TRBJ1-1; no firm D call. V dropped 1 base and J dropped 5 bases, with 11 bases sitting between them. This CDR3 is built from 14 residues. The CDR3 region is CASSLGAGGTEAFF. CDR3 nucleotides: TGTGCCAGCAGTTTAGGGGCAGGAGGGACTGAAGCTTTCTTT.

The V call is TRBV20-1, the J call TRBJ2-7; 12 nucleotides agree with TRBD2. Germline trimming cut 6 bases from V and 7 bases from J; bases unmatched to any gene: 10. The CDR3 runs to 14 residues. Germline V CDR1 and CDR2: DFQATT, SNEGSKA (reference sequence). The CDR3 sequence is CSATGTSGSGEQYF. CDR3 nucleotide sequence: TGCAGTGCAACCGGGACTAGCGGGTCGGGTGAGCAGTACTTC.

This clonotype was found a few times. The chain uses TRBV14 and TRBJ2-2; 8 bases are shared with TRBD1. The CDR3 has 17 amino acids. The J segment lost 5 bases and the V segment lost 4 bases, leaving 12 bases of the junction unmatched. CDR1 SGHDN and CDR2 FVKESK come from the germline V gene. CDR3 region: CASSPGTGGHRTGELFF. The CDR3 DNA reads as TGTGCCAGCAGCCCCGGGACAGGAGGTCATCGAACCGGGGAGCTGTTTTTT.

In this sample, this clonotype turned up a few times. The chain carries TRBV12-3 or TRBV12-4 and TRBJ2-1; D gene unclear. The CDR3 has 10 amino acids. The V and J ends lost 10 bases and 6 bases respectively, with 7 bases between them. CDR3 residues: CATDPNEQFF. The CDR3 DNA is TGTGCCACCGACCCCAATGAGCAGTTCTTC.

This rearrangement joins TRBV6-1 to TRBJ2-7, with 7 bases that match TRBD1. The J segment lost 6 bases and the V segment lost 6 bases, leaving 8 bases of the junction unmatched. This CDR3 has 13 residues. Germline loops: CDR1 MNHNS, CDR2 SASEGT. Here the CDR3 DNA reads TGTGCCAGCAGCAAACAGGGGTCAGGCGAGCAGTACTTC. Its protein is CASSKQGSGEQYF.

This clonotype was detected a few times. This chain uses TRBV15 with TRBJ1-5, with D possibly being TRBD1 (6 bases). Germline-derived CDR1 and CDR2 are LNHNV and YYDKDF (reference sequence). V was pared by 2 bases and J by 2 bases, with 13 bases between. This CDR3 has 16 residues. As DNA, the CDR3 is TGTGCCACCAGCAGAAACAGGGCTACGCGCAATCAGCCCCAGCATTTT. Protein product: CATSRNRATRNQPQHF.

The chain employs TRBV7-9 and TRBJ2-7; 14 bases line up with TRBD2. The V gene's germline CDR1 is SEHNR and CDR2 FQNEAQ (reference sequence). V dropped 8 bases and J dropped 12; count of bases not matched to a gene: 9. This CDR3 spans 13 amino acids. The DNA of the CDR3 is TGTGCCAGCGAAGATGGGACTAGCGGGAGTTGGTACTTC. It yields the protein CASEDGTSGSWYF.

This sequence joins TRBV2 and TRBJ2-7, with 8 bases aligning to TRBD1. This CDR3 spans 16 amino acids. Germline-derived CDR1 and CDR2 are SNHLY and FYNNEI. The J segment lost 2 bases and the V segment lost 4 bases, leaving 10 bases of the junction unmatched. CDR3 nucleotides: TGTGCCAGCAGTGGGGGGACAGGCCTCCATGCCTACGAGCAGTACTTC. It translates to CASSGGTGLHAYEQYF.

The rearrangement uses TRBV6-6 and TRBJ1-4; D gene unclear. This CDR3 is 13 amino acids long. Germline lookup yields CDR1 MNHNY and CDR2 SVGAGI (reference sequence). Trimming removed 5 bases at V and 3 bases at J, with 7 bases between. The CDR3 coding sequence is TGTGCCAGCAGTCGGAGTTCTAATGAAAAACTGTTTTTT. Protein: CASSRSSNEKLFF.

V and J are TRBV4-3 and TRBJ1-6; no firm D call. Germline loops: CDR1 LGHNA, CDR2 YSLEER. The CDR3 contains 17 residues. The V end was cut by 0 bases, the J end by 0 bases, with 9 bases between. The CDR3 sequence: CASSQDVASSYNSPLHF. The CDR3 DNA follows: TGCGCCAGCAGCCAAGATGTCGCGAGCTCCTATAATTCACCCCTCCACTTT.

A few counts support this clonotype. The chain is built from TRBV4-2 and TRBJ2-1; D gene ambiguous. CDR3 size: 15 residues. V lost 0 bases to trimming and J lost 9 bases, with 15 bases between them. The germline gives CDR1 LGHNA, CDR2 YNFKEQ. This CDR3 reads CASSQEVGSASEQFF. Here the CDR3 DNA reads TGTGCCAGCAGCCAAGAAGTAGGCTCAGCGAGTGAGCAGTTCTTC.

This chain connects TRBV20-1 to TRBJ2-7, with no clear D. This CDR3 has 14 amino acids. Trimming shortened V by 5 bases and J by 3 bases, and 17 bases separated the two germline ends. Per germline, CDR1 DFQATT and CDR2 SNEGSKA (reference sequence). The CDR3: CSAPGHQRHYEQYF. The CDR3 coding sequence is TGCAGTGCTCCGGGCCATCAGAGACACTACGAGCAGTACTTC.

This clonotype was detected only a few times. The chain uses TRBV20-1 and TRBJ2-7; D not certain. Germline CDR1 DFQATT, CDR2 SNEGSKA (reference sequence). V lost 0 bases to trimming and J lost 3 bases, with 15 bases between them. This CDR3 is built from 15 residues. The CDR3 nucleotides read TGCAGTGCTAGAGAAGTTCGAAGCAGTAACTACGAGCAGTACTTC. Its protein is CSAREVRSSNYEQYF.

This clonotype has a handful of counts. The J gene is TRBJ1-3, the V gene TRBV18; D gene uncertain. Germline V gene lookup returns CDR1 KGHSH and CDR2 LQKENI. V was shortened by 1 base and J by 4 bases, with 11 bases between the two germline ends. This CDR3 contains 15 residues. The CDR3 DNA sequence: TGTGCCAGCTCACCACAGGGAGGATCCGGAAACACCATATATTTT. It translates to CASSPQGGSGNTIYF.

The sample holds a few counts of this clonotype. V and J are TRBV15 and TRBJ2-6; 8 nucleotides line up with TRBD1. CDR3 length: 15 residues. With V trimmed by 6 bases and J by 2 bases, 3 bases remained unmatched. The germline V gene has CDR1 LNHNV and CDR2 YYDKDF (reference sequence). CDR3 sequence reads: CATSQGAAGANVLTF. The CDR3 DNA sequence: TGTGCCACCAGTCAGGGGGCAGCTGGGGCCAACGTCCTGACTTTC.

J is TRBJ2-3 and V is TRBV6-5, with D perhaps TRBD2 (5 bases). Trimming took off 2 bases at V and 2 bases at J, with 14 bases between the two ends. The CDR3 runs to 16 residues. The germline V gene encodes CDR1 MNHEY and CDR2 SVGAGI. The CDR3 protein is CASSYVPVGITDTQYF. The CDR3 nucleotides are TGTGCCAGCAGTTACGTTCCCGTCGGGATCACAGATACGCAGTATTTT.

This chain uses TRBV5-1 with TRBJ1-1; weak D call: TRBD1 (5 bases). This CDR3 has 14 residues. The ends were cut back, 4 bases at V and 4 bases at J, with 14 bases in the middle. CDR1 and CDR2 (germline): SGHRS, YFSETQ. In DNA form, the CDR3 reads TGCGCCAGCAGCGCGGGGGTGGAGGGCACTGAAGCTTTCTTT. Translated, it gives CASSAGVEGTEAFF.

This clonotype occurred a few times. The V call is TRBV27, the J call TRBJ1-1; the match to TRBD1 covers 11 bases. There are 17 residues in the CDR3. V gave up 3 bases and J gave up 4 bases; unmatched junction bases: 10. Per the germline V gene, CDR1 is MNHEY and CDR2 is SMNVEV (reference sequence). The CDR3 spells CASSLRIGGTGGTEAFF. CDR3 in DNA: TGTGCCAGCAGTTTGAGGATCGGAGGGACAGGGGGCACTGAAGCTTTCTTT.